These 20 T cell receptor beta chains were sequenced from one sample in a study of shared clonotypes between healthy human individuals. Profiled with immunoSEQ multiplex PCR; TCRdb holds only in-frame clones, not every one. The sample gives over a million clones, about three quarters of which show up once; 1.4% to 1.5% is in the top ten. Sequences were obtained from memory CD4+ T cells sorted from blood. Indicated subset: CD45RA-negative fraction. These receptors were obtained from a man aged 18 to 30 in good health.

The chain has TRBV5-1 and TRBJ2-5; D is ambiguous. V dropped 0 bases and J dropped 2 bases, with 8 bases sitting between them. Germline V gene lookup returns CDR1 SGHRS and CDR2 YFSETQ. The CDR3 sequence is 14 residues long. The CDR3 nucleotides read TGCGCCAGCAGCTTGGTAAAGGCACAAGAGACCCAGTACTTC. It is translated as CASSLVKAQETQYF.

V is TRBV5-1 and J is TRBJ1-1; 7 bases align to TRBD1. The CDR3 contains 15 residues. Germline trimming cut 4 bases from V and 0 bases from J; bases unmatched to any gene: 6. CDR1 and CDR2 (germline): SGHRS, YFSETQ. The CDR3 is CASSVGQRMNTEAFF. The CDR3 DNA reads as TGCGCCAGCAGCGTGGGACAGAGAATGAACACTGAAGCTTTCTTT.

This clone was observed a handful of times. The chain has TRBV27 and TRBJ2-3, with 9 bases fitting TRBD1. The CDR3 is 16 residues long. V trimming: 5 bases; J trimming: 4 bases; junction bases outside the gene matches: 10. Germline lookup yields CDR1 MNHEY and CDR2 SMNVEV (reference sequence). The CDR3 DNA reads as TGTGCCAGCAGTCCAACCGGGACAGGGTCCGCAGATACGCAGTATTTT. Protein product: CASSPTGTGSADTQYF.

This clone appeared a few times. Other DNA sequences within the sample encode an identical CDR3. V usage is TRBV9 and J usage is TRBJ1-6; D is ambiguous. There are 13 residues in the CDR3. In germline, CDR1 is SGDLS, CDR2 YYNGEE. Trimming shortened V by 0 bases and J by 7 bases, and 5 bases separated the two germline ends. CDR3 bases: TGTGCCAGCAGCGTAGACGGAAATTCACCCCTCCACTTT. Amino acid sequence: CASSVDGNSPLHF.

The CDR3: CASSLGGGSQPQHF. CDR3 nucleotides: TGTGCCAGCAGCTTAGGGGGGGGCAGTCAGCCCCAGCATTTT. The rearrangement links TRBV5-4 to TRBJ1-5; possibly TRBD1 for D (6 bases). The CDR3 covers 14 residues. V was clipped by 2 bases and J by 6 bases, with 12 bases between them. Germline values: CDR1 SGHNT, CDR2 YYREEE (reference sequence).

DNA of the CDR3: TGCGCCAGCAGCCCGGGGACAGGGGCGAACACTGAAGCTTTCTTT. It encodes CASSPGTGANTEAFF. The chain couples TRBV5-1 to TRBJ1-1; 10 bases fit TRBD1. CDR3 size: 15 residues. V shed 4 bases and J 1 base; nucleotides not matched to a gene: 4. Per the germline V gene, CDR1 is SGHRS and CDR2 is YFSETQ.

V and J are TRBV10-3 and TRBJ1-5; the D is unclear. V lost 5 bases and J lost 4, with 9 bases in between. The CDR3 is 13 amino acids. Per germline, CDR1 ENHRY and CDR2 SYGVKD. The CDR3 region has the DNA TGTGCCATCAGTACAGCGGCAAATCAGCCCCAGCATTTT. This sequence encodes CAISTAANQPQHF.

This clone was seen a single time. This chain links TRBV28 with TRBJ2-5, with D unclear. V lost 4 bases and J lost 5, with 8 bases in between. Germline lookup yields CDR1 MDHEN and CDR2 SYDVKM. This CDR3 has 12 residues. The CDR3 reads CASSYSSETQYF. In nucleotides, the CDR3 is TGTGCCAGCAGTTACTCAAGTGAGACCCAGTACTTC.

This clone was found many times. The rearrangement links TRBV28 to TRBJ1-2; no definite D call. Germline loops: CDR1 MDHEN, CDR2 SYDVKM. This CDR3 region has 16 residues. The V end was cut by 1 base, the J end by 1 base, with 13 bases between. DNA of the CDR3: TGTGCCAGCAGTTTATTCGGTACAGCAATTAACTATGGCTACACCTTC. It is translated as CASSLFGTAINYGYTF.

The chain recombines TRBV5-1 with TRBJ2-3; 11 bases agree with TRBD1. The germline gives CDR1 SGHRS, CDR2 YFSETQ. This CDR3 is built from 16 residues. The trim removed 7 bases at V and 4 bases at J, leaving 11 bases unmatched. CDR3 sequence: CASSAGTGGRPDTQYF. The CDR3, as DNA: TGCGCCAGCTCAGCCGGGACAGGGGGGAGGCCAGATACGCAGTATTTT.

This rearrangement joins TRBV7-9 to TRBJ2-5; D possibly corresponds to TRBD1 (6 bases). The last part of the DNA fits TRBJ2-7 better; the J call may be wrong. The CDR3 covers 15 residues. CDR1 is SEHNR, CDR2 FQNEAQ, per germline (reference sequence). The CDR3 DNA is TGTGCCAGCAGCCGAGGGGGTCCCCTCTCCTACGAGCAGTACTTC. This sequence encodes CASSRGGPLSYEQYF.

Details on this clone: A far larger clone differs by one base, so this is likely a read error. Within the sample, other DNA sequences also encode this same CDR3. The chain carries TRBV2 and TRBJ2-7; D not resolved. CDR1 and CDR2 from the germline V gene are SNHLY and FYNNEI. The CDR3 totals 10 residues. Trimming left V 6 bases short and J 3 bases short, with 3 bases between. For the CDR3, the DNA is TGTGCCAGCAGAGACTACGAGCAGTACTTC. Translation: CASRDYEQYF.

The genes are TRBV5-1 and TRBJ2-7; D is perhaps TRBD2 (6 bases). V lost 7 bases, J lost 3 bases, and 17 bases lay in between. Germline V gene sequence: CDR1 SGHRS, CDR2 YFSETQ. CDR3 length: 14 residues. The CDR3 protein is CASGLASTGYEQYF. The CDR3 coding sequence is TGCGCCAGCGGTCTAGCGTCCACCGGCTACGAGCAGTACTTC.

The chain has TRBV5-1 and TRBJ1-6; 9 bases are a match to TRBD1. J gave up 7 bases and V 3 bases, and 8 bases lay outside the gene matches. CDR1 is SGHRS and CDR2 is YFSETQ in the germline V gene. The CDR3 runs to 16 residues. The CDR3 region has the DNA TGCGCCAGCAGCTCGACCGGACAGGGGCAGAATTCACCCCTCCACTTT. It translates to CASSSTGQGQNSPLHF.

On this clone: With only one base between it and a far larger clone, this is likely a read error. This chain links TRBV2 with TRBJ1-6; 7 positions agree with TRBD1. The CDR3 sequence is 16 residues long. Germline V CDR1 and CDR2: SNHLY, FYNNEI. CDR3 DNA: TGTGCCAGCAGTAAAGCTTTCCCGGGACAGAATTCACCCCTCCACTTT. Amino acids: CASSKAFPGQNSPLHF.

DNA for the CDR3: TGCGCCAGCAGCCAAGATGGTAAGGGCGGTGAAGGAGATACGCAGTATTTT. Translation: CASSQDGKGGEGDTQYF. The chain uses TRBV4-3 and TRBJ2-3; D uncertain. The V gene's germline CDR1 is LGHNA and CDR2 YSLEER. The ends were cut back, 0 bases at V and 5 bases at J, with 18 bases in the middle. This CDR3 has 17 amino acids.

This sequence joins TRBV30 and TRBJ1-3, with a possible D match to TRBD1 (5 bases). The CDR3 has 16 amino acids. V lost 4 bases and J lost 0, with 16 bases in between. The germline V gene encodes CDR1 GTSNPN and CDR2 SVGIG (reference sequence). CDR3 residues: CAWTPGTGGSGNTIYF. For the CDR3, the DNA is TGTGCCTGGACTCCCGGAACGGGGGGCTCTGGAAACACCATATATTTT. Looking up the rest from reference TRBV30 and TRBJ1-3 gives the full variable domain: SQTIHQWPATLVQPVGSPLSLECTVEGTSNPNLYWYRQAAGRGLQLLFYSVGIGQISSEVPQNLSASRPQDRQFILSSKKLLLSDSGFYLCAWTPGTGGSGNTIYFGEGSWLTVV.

A note on this clone: Sequence at one end of the junction differs from germline and may be a read error. The chain is built from TRBV7-7 and TRBJ1-1; tentatively, D is TRBD1 (5 bases). CDR3 length: 17 amino acids. Germline V lookup: CDR1 SSHAT, CDR2 FNYEAQ (reference sequence). The CDR3 DNA sequence: TGTGCTAGCAGCTTGGGTGGCGATGGGGCAGAGCACACTGAAGCTTTCTTT. It specifies CASSLGGDGAEHTEAFF.

The chain is built from TRBV6-1 and TRBJ2-3; 8 bases are a match to TRBD2. V was pared by 7 bases and J by 5 bases, with 8 bases of the junction left unmatched. The CDR3 runs to 14 residues. CDR1 MNHNS and CDR2 SASEGT come from the germline V gene. CDR3 region: CASTDGRAGDTQYF. For the CDR3, the DNA is TGTGCCAGCACCGACGGGAGGGCCGGAGATACGCAGTATTTT.

This clone was seen more than once but under ten times. The V gene is TRBV5-5, the J gene TRBJ1-1, with D maybe TRBD1 (6 bases). This CDR3 spans 16 amino acids. Germline CDR1 is SGHKS and CDR2 is YYEKEE (reference sequence). Trimming left V 0 bases short and J 0 bases short, with 12 bases between. The CDR3 sequence: CASSLGTVMMNTEAFF. The CDR3, as DNA: TGTGCCAGCAGCTTGGGGACAGTCATGATGAACACTGAAGCTTTCTTT.